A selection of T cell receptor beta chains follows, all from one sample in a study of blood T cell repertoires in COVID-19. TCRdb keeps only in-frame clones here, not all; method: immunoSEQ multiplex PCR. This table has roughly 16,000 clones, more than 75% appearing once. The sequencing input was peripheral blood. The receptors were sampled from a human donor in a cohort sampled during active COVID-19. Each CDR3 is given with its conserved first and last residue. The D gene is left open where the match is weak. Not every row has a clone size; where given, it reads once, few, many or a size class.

TGTGCCACCAGTGACACCGGGACTAGCTACACCTTC,CATSDTGTSYTF,few,TRBV24-1,TRBJ1-2,NA
TGTGCCAGCAGCTTAAACAGGGGAAACTATGGCTACACCTTC,CASSLNRGNYGYTF,NA,TRBV11-2,TRBJ1-2,TRBD1
TGTGCCAGCACCACTAGGTTCTATGGCTACACCTTC,CASTTRFYGYTF,NA,TRBV12-3/TRBV12-4,TRBJ1-2,NA
TGTGCCAGCAGTTTGGAGGCACTTTCCCTCACCAATCAGCCCCAGCATTTT,CASSLEALSLTNQPQHF,NA,TRBV28,TRBJ1-5,NA
TGTGCCAGCAGTGAAGGGAGTGGGACAGGGTGGGCCCAGTACTTC,CASSEGSGTGWAQYF,NA,TRBV6-1,TRBJ2-5,TRBD1
TGTGCCAGCAGTATCGATAGCGGGACCACAGATACGCAGTATTTT,CASSIDSGTTDTQYF,NA,TRBV6-4,TRBJ2-3,TRBD2
TGTGCCAGCAGTTATACTGGACAGGGTTTTTTTCAGCCCCAGCATTTT,CASSYTGQGFFQPQHF,few,TRBV6-6,TRBJ1-5,TRBD1
TGTGCCAGCAGTTACCCCCGACAGGTCCGGATGAACACTGAAGCTTTCTTT,CASSYPRQVRMNTEAFF,NA,TRBV6-2/TRBV6-3,TRBJ1-1,NA
TGTGCCAGTGGGGGGGGCGGGCAGCCCCAGCATTTT,CASGGGGQPQHF,few,TRBV6-5,TRBJ1-5,NA
TGTGCCAGCAGTCCTCTTAGGGGTCCCACAGATACGCAGTATTTT,CASSPLRGPTDTQYF,NA,TRBV7-6,TRBJ2-3,NA
TGCGCCAGCAGCTTGGACGGTGGAGGCTATGGCTACACCTTC,CASSLDGGGYGYTF,few,TRBV5-1,TRBJ1-2,NA
TGTGCCAGCAGCGCGCGGGGCCCCTACAATGAGCAGTTCTTC,CASSARGPYNEQFF,NA,TRBV6-5,TRBJ2-1,NA
TGTGCCAGCAGCCAAGGGACAGGGGATACTGAAGCTTTCTTT,CASSQGTGDTEAFF,few,TRBV7-3,TRBJ1-1,TRBD1
TGTGCCAGCAGCTTAGAGGGGGCGGGGGGGAACACAGATACGCAGTATTTT,CASSLEGAGGNTDTQYF,NA,TRBV5-6,TRBJ2-3,TRBD2
TGTGCCAGTAGTCAAACGAGCTCCTACGAGCAGTACTTC,CASSQTSSYEQYF,NA,TRBV19,TRBJ2-7,NA
TGTGCCAGCAGCCCCCTAGCGGTACAAGAGACCCAGTACTTC,CASSPLAVQETQYF,NA,TRBV3-1/TRBV3-2,TRBJ2-5,TRBD2
TGTGCCAGCAGCCTCATGGGACAGGGGAGGGACACTGAAGCTTTCTTT,CASSLMGQGRDTEAFF,NA,TRBV7-9,TRBJ1-1,TRBD1
TGTGCCAGCTCAGGGCGCCCATCCTACAATGAGCAGTTCTTC,CASSGRPSYNEQFF,NA,TRBV7-6,TRBJ2-1,NA
TGTGCCAGCAGTACTCGACAGGGTCCCCCTTCCTACGAGCAGTACTTC,CASSTRQGPPSYEQYF,NA,TRBV6-4,TRBJ2-7,TRBD1
TGTGCCAGCAGCTTGACAGGCGGCTCCTACAATGAGCAGTTCTTC,CASSLTGGSYNEQFF,NA,TRBV7-2,TRBJ2-1,NA
TGTGCCAGCAGTCCGCAGGTATCCTATGGCTACACCTTC,CASSPQVSYGYTF,NA,TRBV12-3/TRBV12-4,TRBJ1-2,NA
TGTGCCAGCAGTACGCGGACGGGAAATCAGCCCCAGCATTTT,CASSTRTGNQPQHF,NA,TRBV27,TRBJ1-5,NA
TGCGCCAGCAGTGAGAGGTCGACCACAAGGGGAGATACGCAGTATTTT,CASSERSTTRGDTQYF,NA,TRBV10-1,TRBJ2-3,NA
TGTGCCAGCAGGATGGACAGGGGCTATGGCTACACCTTC,CASRMDRGYGYTF,once,TRBV6-5,TRBJ1-2,TRBD1
TGTGCCAGCAGGGCAACAGGGTTGTTGCAGCCCCAGCATTTT,CASRATGLLQPQHF,NA,TRBV2,TRBJ1-5,NA
TGTGCCAGCAGCTTCGCGGGACAGGGGGCTCGCACCGGGGAGCTGTTTTTT,CASSFAGQGARTGELFF,few,TRBV7-9,TRBJ2-2,TRBD1
TGCGCCAGCAGCCAAGCTCAAACAAACCTGATGAACACTGAAGCTTTCTTT,CASSQAQTNLMNTEAFF,once,TRBV4-1,TRBJ1-1,NA
TGTGCCAGCAGTTACTCGGCTTTCACCGGGGAGCTGTTTTTT,CASSYSAFTGELFF,NA,TRBV6-5,TRBJ2-2,NA
TGTGCCAGCAGCCAAGAACCAGGGTGGTCCTACAATGAGCAGTTCTTC,CASSQEPGWSYNEQFF,NA,TRBV4-2,TRBJ2-1,NA
TGCGCCAGCAAAAAGGGAATTGGGACAGACAATGAAAAACTGTTTTTT,CASKKGIGTDNEKLFF,NA,TRBV5-1,TRBJ1-4,TRBD1
TGTGCCAGCAGCATTCTAGGGGGCGGGGAGCTGTTTTTT,CASSILGGGELFF,NA,TRBV7-8,TRBJ2-2,NA
TGTGCCAGCAGTCTCGGGGGAACTAATGAAAAACTGTTTTTT,CASSLGGTNEKLFF,NA,TRBV6-6,TRBJ1-4,NA
TGTGCCAGCAGCCAGTGGCAGCGTAACTCTGGAAACACCATATATTTT,CASSQWQRNSGNTIYF,NA,TRBV3-1/TRBV3-2,TRBJ1-3,NA
TGTGCCAGCAGCGTAGCTTCCTCTAGCGGGGGGCCTCAAGAGACCCAGTACTTC,CASSVASSSGGPQETQYF,NA,TRBV9,TRBJ2-5,TRBD2
TGTGCCAGCAGCCCCGGCGGGTTCTCTGGGGCCAACGTCCTGACTTTC,CASSPGGFSGANVLTF,once,TRBV11-1,TRBJ2-6,NA
TGTGCCAGCAGCTTGGGGGGACAGGGCGGTGAGACCCAGTACTTC,CASSLGGQGGETQYF,NA,TRBV5-4,TRBJ2-5,TRBD1
TGTGCCAGCAGCTCGGGACAGTATAATGAAAAACTGTTTTTT,CASSSGQYNEKLFF,NA,TRBV7-8,TRBJ1-4,TRBD1
TGTGCCAGCAGCTTGGTAGGCCCCCTCGGTACAGGGTCAGGGTCGGGCTACACCTTC,CASSLVGPLGTGSGSGYTF,NA,TRBV5-5,TRBJ1-2,NA
TGTGCCGCCCAACCGGGTGGCTATGAGCAGTTCTTC,CAAQPGGYEQFF,NA,TRBV6-5,TRBJ2-1,NA
TGTGCCAGCTCACCCCGGGAGGGTCCCTCCTACGAGCAGTACTTC,CASSPREGPSYEQYF,few,TRBV18,TRBJ2-7,TRBD2
TGTGCCAGTAGTCCCTCCGGGGAGGGGGCCTACGAGCAGTACTTC,CASSPSGEGAYEQYF,NA,TRBV19,TRBJ2-7,NA
TGTGCCAGTAGTAGACAGGGGGCTAACAATCAGCCCCAGCATTTT,CASSRQGANNQPQHF,NA,TRBV19,TRBJ1-5,TRBD1
TGCAGCGGGGGGGCTTCAGAGACCCAGTACTTC,CSGGASETQYF,NA,TRBV20-1,TRBJ2-5,TRBD2
TGTGCCAGCAGCGCCGGGACTGACTTAACCTACGAGCAGTACTTC,CASSAGTDLTYEQYF,NA,TRBV7-3,TRBJ2-7,NA
TGTGCCAGCTCACCAACTCCTAACAGCGGCTACGAGCAGTACTTC,CASSPTPNSGYEQYF,NA,TRBV18,TRBJ2-7,NA
TGTGCCAGCTCTATAGACCGGGTCCGGGTGAGAGGAAACACCATATATTTT,CASSIDRVRVRGNTIYF,NA,TRBV18,TRBJ1-3,NA
TGTGCCAGCAGCTTAGGGGCCGGGGGGGAGACCCAGTACTTC,CASSLGAGGETQYF,NA,TRBV7-2,TRBJ2-5,TRBD2